The 32 T cell receptor beta chains reported below all come from one sample, sequenced in a study of CD8+ T cells in alopecia areata. RNA was extracted and reverse transcribed into cDNA as the sequencing template. Profiled with immunoSEQ multiplex PCR; TCRdb holds only in-frame clones, not every one. The table records about 130,000 clones, 58% of them present only once. The sequences come from CD4+ T cells sorted from blood, collected at week 0. The receptor set was obtained from a human donor with alopecia areata.

The chain uses TRBV25-1 and TRBJ2-1; 12 bases align to TRBD2. The CDR3 sequence is 15 residues long. J was trimmed by 10 bases and V by 5 bases; bases with no gene match: 9. Germline CDR1 and CDR2: MGHDK and SYGVNS. CDR3 nucleotide sequence: TGTGCCAGCAGTAGACTAGCGGGAGCCCCGAGGGAGCAGTTCTTC. Translation: CASSRLAGAPREQFF.

V is TRBV7-9 and J is TRBJ1-1, with D perhaps matching TRBD1 (5 bases). The CDR3 covers 13 residues. V was cut by 6 bases and J by 4 bases, with 12 bases left in between. From germline, CDR1 is SEHNR and CDR2 FQNEAQ (reference sequence). The CDR3 coding sequence is TGTGCCAGCAGTGAAATGGGGGGCACTGAAGCTTTCTTT. It is translated as CASSEMGGTEAFF.

This chain joins TRBV2 and TRBJ1-5; D not resolved. V lost 5 bases and J lost 7, with 12 bases in between. In germline, CDR1 is SNHLY, CDR2 FYNNEI. The CDR3 has 13 residues. CDR3 amino acids: CASSKEGLQPQHF. The DNA of the CDR3 is TGTGCCAGCAGTAAGGAGGGTCTCCAGCCCCAGCATTTT.

The chain is built from TRBV19 and TRBJ1-5; 9 bases align to TRBD1. The germline V gene encodes CDR1 LNHDA and CDR2 SQIVND (reference sequence). The CDR3 spans 14 residues. The trim removed 5 bases at V and 4 bases at J, leaving 3 bases unmatched. CDR3 nucleotide sequence: TGTGCCAGTAGTCGTGGACAGGGGAATCAGCCCCAGCATTTT. This translates into CASSRGQGNQPQHF.

This clone was observed a handful of times. J is TRBJ2-1 and V is TRBV25-1; 12 bases agree with TRBD2. CDR3 length: 14 amino acids. Germline values: CDR1 MGHDK, CDR2 SYGVNS. V shed 9 bases and J 7 bases; nucleotides not matched to a gene: 7. The CDR3 is CASALAGGENEQFF. In DNA form, the CDR3 reads TGTGCCAGTGCACTAGCGGGGGGTGAGAATGAGCAGTTCTTC.

In this sample, this clone turned up a few times. The chain carries TRBV4-3 and TRBJ2-5; 9 bases line up with TRBD1. Trimming removed 1 base from V and 3 bases from J; junction bases left unmatched: 6. The CDR3 has 16 amino acids. Germline lookup yields CDR1 LGHNA and CDR2 YSLEER. The CDR3: CASSQVIGTGKETQYF. DNA of the CDR3: TGCGCCAGCAGCCAAGTTATAGGGACAGGGAAAGAGACCCAGTACTTC.

This chain joins TRBV4-3 and TRBJ2-1, with TRBD2 matching over 7 bases. V dropped 11 bases and J dropped 7; count of bases not matched to a gene: 17. The CDR3 has 15 amino acids. Germline CDR1 LGHNA, CDR2 YSLEER. DNA of the CDR3: TGCGCCCCCCCGGCGGCGACTAGCAGAGGGAATGAGCAGTTCTTC. This translates into CAPPAATSRGNEQFF.

CDR3 sequence: CAWSVLAAYEQYF. In DNA, the CDR3 is TGTGCCTGGAGTGTACTAGCCGCCTACGAGCAGTACTTC. The chain recombines TRBV30 with TRBJ2-7; D possibly corresponds to TRBD2 (6 bases). CDR1 and CDR2 from the germline V gene are GTSNPN and SVGIG (reference sequence). This CDR3 has 13 amino acids. V was shortened by 0 bases and J by 2 bases, with 8 bases between the two germline ends.

The chain joins TRBV18 to TRBJ1-1, with D maybe TRBD1 (5 bases). V lost 4 bases and J lost 0, with 6 bases in between. The CDR3 extends over 13 amino acids. Germline V lookup: CDR1 KGHSH, CDR2 LQKENI. Here the CDR3 DNA reads TGTGCCAGCTCACAGGGGTTGAACACTGAAGCTTTCTTT. Translation: CASSQGLNTEAFF. Using reference TRBV18 and TRBJ1-1 for the parts outside the CDR3, the full variable domain is NAGVMQNPRHLVRRRGQEARLRCSPMKGHSHVYWYRQLPEEGLKFMVYLQKENIIDESGMPKERFSAEFPKEGPSILRIQQVVRGDSAAYFCASSQGLNTEAFFGQGTRLTVV.

The V gene is TRBV2, the J gene TRBJ1-5; 9 bases map to TRBD1. V dropped 6 bases and J dropped 7; count of bases not matched to a gene: 7. Germline CDR1 and CDR2: SNHLY and FYNNEI. This CDR3 is 14 amino acids long. The CDR3 DNA follows: TGTGCCAGCAGCCTGGGACAGGGAGGCCAGCCCCAGCATTTT. It encodes CASSLGQGGQPQHF.

V gene TRBV5-1 combines with J gene TRBJ2-5; TRBD1 matches 10 bases. The J segment lost 3 bases and the V segment lost 2 bases, leaving 4 bases of the junction unmatched. The germline V gene encodes CDR1 SGHRS and CDR2 YFSETQ. CDR3 length: 15 amino acids. CDR3 amino acids: CASSFTGTGEETQYF. In DNA, the CDR3 is TGCGCCAGCAGCTTTACCGGGACAGGGGAAGAGACCCAGTACTTC. Based on the CDR3 plus reference TRBV5-1 and TRBJ2-5, the full variable domain is KAGVTQTPRYLIKTRGQQVTLSCSPISGHRSVSWYQQTPGQGLQFLFEYFSETQRNKGNFPGRFSGRQFSNSRSEMNVSTLELGDSALYLCASSFTGTGEETQYFGPGTRLLVL.

The chain is built from TRBV10-3 and TRBJ2-1; TRBD2 is a possible D gene (6 bases). V was shortened by 10 bases and J by 7 bases, with 14 bases between the two germline ends. The length of the CDR3 is 12 residues. Germline V lookup: CDR1 ENHRY, CDR2 SYGVKD. CDR3 in amino acids: CARGREWNEQFF. In DNA, the CDR3 is TGTGCCAGGGGACGGGAGTGGAATGAGCAGTTCTTC.

The chain employs TRBV29-1 and TRBJ1-1, with 9 bases that match TRBD1. Germline values: CDR1 SQVTM, CDR2 ANQGSEA. The CDR3 is made up of 13 amino acids. The junction had 6 bases not matched to a gene; V was cut back by 7 bases and J by 3 bases. The CDR3 nucleotides are TGCAGCGCCGATCGGACAGGGGACACTGAAGCTTTCTTT. It is translated as CSADRTGDTEAFF.

The V and J genes are TRBV5-1 and TRBJ2-5; D uncertain. Trimming shortened V by 6 bases and J by 5 bases, and 14 bases separated the two germline ends. The V gene's germline CDR1 is SGHRS and CDR2 YFSETQ. The CDR3 contains 13 residues. CDR3 amino acids: CASTHRITETQYF. CDR3 in DNA: TGCGCCAGCACCCACCGGATCACGGAGACCCAGTACTTC.

This clone was counted only a few times. V is TRBV7-8 and J is TRBJ1-2; TRBD1 might be the D (6 bases). Per the germline V gene, CDR1 is SGHVS and CDR2 is FQNEAQ. This CDR3 has 15 amino acids. Between the trimmed V and J ends, which lost 4 bases and 5 bases, there was a span of 17 bases. The CDR3 here is CASSSHRAAGYGYTF. The CDR3 nucleotides read TGTGCCAGCAGCTCCCACAGGGCCGCGGGGTATGGCTACACCTTC.

The chain joins TRBV5-1 to TRBJ2-5; D gene unclear. Deletions cut 0 bases from V and 0 bases from J, with 15 bases between. The CDR3 contains 17 residues. From germline, CDR1 is SGHRS and CDR2 YFSETQ. The CDR3 loop reads CASSLGLGPQYQETQYF. In DNA form, the CDR3 reads TGCGCCAGCAGCTTGGGGTTAGGGCCCCAGTACCAAGAGACCCAGTACTTC.

The chain carries TRBV7-9 and TRBJ2-4, with 9 bases that match TRBD1. The CDR3 is made up of 13 amino acids. J lost 6 bases, V lost 5 bases, and 2 bases had no gene match. Germline V gene sequence: CDR1 SEHNR, CDR2 FQNEAQ (reference sequence). CDR3 amino acids: CASSKGQGNIQYF. The CDR3 DNA follows: TGTGCCAGCAGCAAGGGACAGGGAAACATTCAGTACTTC.

The chain uses TRBV2 and TRBJ2-2, with no clear D. CDR1 is SNHLY, CDR2 FYNNEI, per germline. The CDR3 has 15 residues. The V end lost 4 bases, the J end lost 0 bases, and 9 bases lay between the germline ends. CDR3 DNA: TGTGCCAGCAGTGTTGCAGGAGCGAACACCGGGGAGCTGTTTTTT. It encodes CASSVAGANTGELFF.

V is TRBV29-1 and J is TRBJ2-5, with D perhaps being TRBD1 or TRBD2 (6 bases each). Germline V gene data show CDR1 as SQVTM and CDR2 as ANQGSEA. V was trimmed by 1 base and J by 2 bases, leaving 14 bases between them. CDR3 size: 15 residues. CDR3: CSVEGGAGDQETQYF. The CDR3 bases are TGCAGCGTTGAAGGGGGGGCAGGGGATCAAGAGACCCAGTACTTC.

V gene TRBV29-1 combines with J gene TRBJ2-1; D is undetermined. The germline V and J ends were trimmed by 4 bases and 0 bases, with 10 bases remaining between them. The V gene's germline CDR1 is SQVTM and CDR2 ANQGSEA. The CDR3 consists of 14 residues. The CDR3 DNA follows: TGCAGCGTTGGACAAGCCGCCTCCTACAATGAGCAGTTCTTC. This sequence encodes CSVGQAASYNEQFF.

The chain carries TRBV28 and TRBJ2-2; TRBD2 agrees at 7 bases. CDR1 is MDHEN, CDR2 SYDVKM, per germline. Trimming at V came to 7 bases and at J to 5 bases, leaving 13 bases not matched to a gene. The CDR3 is 16 residues long. CDR3 nucleotides: TGTGCCAGCAACGCCGACTCCCGGGGAGGGACCGGGGAGCTGTTTTTT. Translating it yields CASNADSRGGTGELFF.

This rearrangement joins TRBV29-1 to TRBJ2-6; 7 nucleotides line up with TRBD1. This CDR3 region has 16 residues. In germline, CDR1 is SQVTM, CDR2 ANQGSEA. J gave up 0 bases and V 5 bases, and 7 bases lay outside the gene matches. For the CDR3, the DNA is TGCAGCGTTAATTCTTGGGACAGCTCTGGGGCCAACGTCCTGACTTTC. The encoded protein is CSVNSWDSSGANVLTF.

V is TRBV5-4 and J is TRBJ2-1; 10 bases agree with TRBD1. This CDR3 region has 15 residues. Germline lookup yields CDR1 SGHNT and CDR2 YYREEE (reference sequence). V shed 1 base, J shed 4 bases, and the junction held 2 bases outside the gene matches. For the CDR3, the DNA is TGTGCCAGCAGCTTGCGGGGACAGGGGTACAATGAGCAGTTCTTC. Its translation is CASSLRGQGYNEQFF.

The table lists this clone with a count of one. The chain recombines TRBV7-2 with TRBJ1-2; 9 positions agree with TRBD1. The V segment lost 5 bases and the J segment 4 bases; nucleotides outside the gene matches: 8. CDR1 SGHTA and CDR2 FQGNSA come from the germline V gene. This CDR3 spans 15 amino acids. The CDR3 bases are TGTGCCAGCAGCCCGACGCTACAGGGGGCCTATGGCTACACCTTC. Translated, it gives CASSPTLQGAYGYTF.

The chain couples TRBV9 to TRBJ2-7; tentatively, D is TRBD2 (5 bases). Trimming pared 0 bases from V and 5 bases from J, leaving 18 bases between. Looked up from germline, CDR1 is SGDLS and CDR2 is YYNGEE. The CDR3 contains 16 residues. This chain's CDR3 is CASSVVPGGPIHEQYF. The CDR3 DNA is TGTGCCAGCAGCGTAGTTCCTGGCGGGCCCATCCACGAGCAGTACTTC.

The chain joins TRBV5-1 to TRBJ2-3; D is undetermined. The CDR3 runs 13 residues. V lost 0 bases to trimming and J lost 6 bases, with 8 bases between them. Germline CDR1 is SGHRS and CDR2 is YFSETQ. In nucleotides, the CDR3 is TGCGCCAGCAGCTTGGCCGGGTCCGATACGCAGTATTTT. This sequence encodes CASSLAGSDTQYF.

In this sample, this clone turned up a few times. V usage is TRBV11-2 and J usage is TRBJ2-1; 11 bases agree with TRBD2. The junction had 11 bases not matched to a gene; V was cut back by 6 bases and J by 7 bases. Germline values: CDR1 SGHAT, CDR2 FQNNGV. This CDR3 spans 16 amino acids. For the CDR3, the DNA is TGTGCCAGCAGACCCGTTAGCGGGGGGGCGTGGAATGAGCAGTTCTTC. Residues: CASRPVSGGAWNEQFF.

This clone was counted between two and nine times. The chain employs TRBV13 and TRBJ2-6, with TRBD1 identical over 11 bases. This CDR3 region has 19 residues. After removal of 4 bases from V and 0 bases from J, the junction contained 8 bases not matched to a gene. From germline, CDR1 is PRHDT and CDR2 FYEKMQ (reference sequence). CDR3 residues: CASSYAAGTGGSGANVLTF. CDR3 sequence (DNA): TGTGCCAGCAGCTACGCAGCCGGGACAGGGGGCTCTGGGGCCAACGTCCTGACTTTC.

This clone turned up a few times. The chain joins TRBV29-1 to TRBJ1-5, with TRBD1 as a possible D gene (5 bases). The germline V gene has CDR1 SQVTM and CDR2 ANQGSEA. V dropped 6 bases and J dropped 3 bases, with 12 bases sitting between them. CDR3 length: 13 amino acids. This chain's CDR3 is CSVVRDLNQPQHF. CDR3 DNA sequence: TGCAGCGTCGTTCGGGACCTCAATCAGCCCCAGCATTTT.

V usage is TRBV5-4 and J usage is TRBJ2-5, with no clear D. The CDR3 spans 13 residues. The V gene's germline CDR1 is SGHNT and CDR2 YYREEE (reference sequence). With 4 bases removed from V and 5 bases from J, the gap between germline ends came to 12 bases. DNA for the CDR3: TGTGCCAGCAGCGGTGGGTTGGGGGAGACCCAGTACTTC. It translates to CASSGGLGETQYF.

The CDR3 region has the DNA TGCGCCAGCAGCCAAGATGCAGGGAATCAGCCCCAGCATTTT. Its protein is CASSQDAGNQPQHF. The chain carries TRBV4-3 and TRBJ1-5; tentative D call: TRBD1 (5 bases). Looked up from germline, CDR1 is LGHNA and CDR2 is YSLEER. V lost 0 bases to trimming and J lost 4 bases, with 7 bases between them. This CDR3 region has 14 residues.

The chain joins TRBV6-5 to TRBJ2-2; 8 bases line up with TRBD2. CDR1 is MNHEY and CDR2 is SVGAGI in the germline V gene. V trimming: 2 bases; J trimming: 7 bases; junction bases outside the gene matches: 6. The CDR3 is 15 amino acids. The CDR3 is CASSYGRGVGGELFF. The CDR3 nucleotides read TGTGCCAGCAGTTACGGGCGGGGGGTCGGCGGGGAGCTGTTTTTT.